The 30 T cell receptor beta chains below all came from one sample that was sequenced in a study of CD8+ T cells in alopecia areata. Extracted RNA was reverse transcribed into cDNA, the sequencing template. Clones were sequenced by immunoSEQ multiplex PCR, and TCRdb holds only the in-frame ones, with some missing. Of 150,000 to 200,000 clones listed, 55% to 65% are singletons. Sequencing used CD4+ T cells sorted from blood. The receptors here all came from a human donor in good health.

The V call is TRBV30, the J call TRBJ2-5, with TRBD2 identical over 7 bases. The junction had 9 bases not matched to a gene; V was cut back by 4 bases and J by 7 bases. From germline, CDR1 is GTSNPN and CDR2 SVGIG (reference sequence). This CDR3 is built from 13 residues. The chain's CDR3 is CAWTSGTEGTQYF. As DNA, the CDR3 is TGTGCCTGGACAAGCGGGACGGAGGGGACCCAGTACTTC.

This clone appeared a single time. The V gene is TRBV2, the J gene TRBJ2-1; 10 bases map to TRBD2. Trimming at V came to 6 bases and at J to 6 bases, leaving 11 bases not matched to a gene. The CDR3 totals 16 residues. In germline, CDR1 is SNHLY, CDR2 FYNNEI. The CDR3 protein is CASRPTLLAGFNEQFF. The CDR3 coding sequence is TGTGCCAGCAGGCCGACCTTACTAGCGGGATTCAATGAGCAGTTCTTC.

The genes are TRBV27 and TRBJ2-5, with D possibly TRBD2 on 6 matching bases. Germline-derived CDR1 and CDR2 are MNHEY and SMNVEV (reference sequence). This CDR3 is 15 amino acids long. Trimming stripped 5 bases from V and 4 bases from J, with 17 bases between. The CDR3 is CASSVRLEFGETQYF. The CDR3 DNA sequence: TGTGCCAGCAGTGTTAGACTAGAGTTTGGAGAGACCCAGTACTTC.

This clone was detected a few times. V gene TRBV27 combines with J gene TRBJ1-1; D gene ambiguous. Trimming pared 4 bases from V and 4 bases from J, leaving 13 bases between. CDR1 and CDR2 from the germline V gene are MNHEY and SMNVEV (reference sequence). The CDR3 totals 14 residues. The CDR3 DNA is TGTGCCAGCAGTTCCGGGTTCCAGGCCACTGAAGCTTTCTTT. Protein product: CASSSGFQATEAFF.

This clone was found a few times. The chain joins TRBV28 to TRBJ2-7, with 8 bases aligning to TRBD2. The CDR3 has 13 amino acids. V lost 6 bases and J lost 3; bases outside the gene matches: 4. The germline CDR1 and CDR2 sequences are MDHEN and SYDVKM. The CDR3 is CASSGTRFYEQYF. CDR3 DNA sequence: TGTGCCAGCAGCGGGACTAGGTTCTACGAGCAGTACTTC.

The rearrangement uses TRBV29-1 and TRBJ1-1; D is undetermined. CDR1 and CDR2 (germline): SQVTM, ANQGSEA. This CDR3 comprises 14 residues. Deletions cut 1 base from V and 4 bases from J, with 13 bases between. The CDR3 bases are TGCAGCGTTGAAGGCTCCGGGTTAGGCACTGAAGCTTTCTTT. Translating gives CSVEGSGLGTEAFF.

This clone was counted only a few times. This chain uses TRBV28 with TRBJ2-3; D perhaps matches TRBD1 (6 bases). Germline loops: CDR1 MDHEN, CDR2 SYDVKM. The ends were cut back, 4 bases at V and 3 bases at J, with 8 bases in the middle. The CDR3 contains 13 residues. CDR3 protein: CASSYRVTDTQYF. The DNA for the CDR3 is TGTGCCAGCAGTTACAGGGTAACAGATACGCAGTATTTT.

The rearrangement joins TRBV5-4 to TRBJ1-2; D not certain. Germline CDR1 reads SGHNT; CDR2 reads YYREEE (reference sequence). The V and J ends lost 1 base and 3 bases respectively, with 10 bases between them. The CDR3 covers 14 residues. The CDR3 sequence is CASSLSGLDYGYTF. For the CDR3, the DNA is TGTGCCAGCAGCTTGTCAGGTTTGGACTATGGCTACACCTTC. Together with reference TRBV5-4 and TRBJ1-2, the CDR3 gives the full variable domain: ETGVTQSPTHLIKTRGQQVTLRCSSQSGHNTVSWYQQALGQGPQFIFQYYREEENGRGNFPPRFSGLQFPNYSSELNVNALELDDSALYLCASSLSGLDYGYTFGSGTRLTVV.

As to this clone: It differs at one base from a far larger clone, so likely a read error. V gene TRBV11-1 combines with J gene TRBJ2-6; D ambiguous. The V end lost 1 base, the J end lost 0 bases, and 1 base lay between the germline ends. Germline-derived CDR1 and CDR2 are SGHAT and FQDESV (reference sequence). The CDR3 has 14 residues. This chain's CDR3 is CASSLGSGANVLTF. The CDR3 DNA reads as TGTGCCAGCAGCTTAGGCTCTGGGGCCAACGTCCTGACTTTC.

This chain links TRBV7-2 with TRBJ2-7; 8 bases are a match to TRBD1. V lost 1 base, J lost 2 bases, and 4 bases stayed unmatched. Germline V gene sequence: CDR1 SGHTA, CDR2 FQGNSA. The CDR3 is 15 residues long. In nucleotides, the CDR3 is TGTGCCAGCAGCTTAGTGGCAGGGGGCACCTACGAGCAGTACTTC. It specifies CASSLVAGGTYEQYF.

The V and J genes are TRBV2 and TRBJ1-5; no definite D call. V lost 6 bases to trimming and J lost 2 bases, with 14 bases between them. The germline V gene encodes CDR1 SNHLY and CDR2 FYNNEI. The CDR3 is made up of 15 amino acids. The CDR3 is CASSPNRSGNQPQHF. The CDR3, as DNA: TGTGCCAGCAGCCCTAATCGATCGGGCAATCAGCCCCAGCATTTT.

The V and J genes are TRBV27 and TRBJ1-5, with D unresolved. Between the trimmed V and J ends, which lost 0 bases and 7 bases, there was a span of 7 bases. CDR3 length: 13 amino acids. The germline CDR1 and CDR2 sequences are MNHEY and SMNVEV (reference sequence). Written as DNA, the CDR3 is TGTGCCAGCAGTTTATCGTGGGGACAGCCCCAGCATTTT. Translation gives CASSLSWGQPQHF.

V and J are TRBV29-1 and TRBJ2-7; D not certain. Trimming removed 3 bases from V and 3 bases from J, with 6 bases in between. This CDR3 has 11 amino acids. Germline V gives CDR1 SQVTM, CDR2 ANQGSEA. CDR3 loop: CSVEIGYEQYF. The CDR3 bases are TGCAGCGTTGAGATCGGCTACGAGCAGTACTTC.

CDR3 in DNA: TGTGCCAGCAGTGAAGGGGCTTGGCCCCAGCATTTT. Translation gives CASSEGAWPQHF. The rearrangement uses TRBV6-1 and TRBJ1-5; D remains unclear. Deletions cut 1 base from V and 9 bases from J, with 7 bases between. CDR3 length equals 12 residues. Germline lookup yields CDR1 MNHNS and CDR2 SASEGT.

This clone was recorded only once. The V call is TRBV5-6, the J call TRBJ2-7; the D gene could be TRBD1 or TRBD2 (5 bases each). Germline CDR1 is SGHDT and CDR2 is YYEEEE. V lost 4 bases, J lost 3 bases, and 11 bases lay in between. CDR3 length: 13 residues. The CDR3 is CASSLMGRYEQYF. The CDR3 coding sequence is TGTGCCAGCAGCCTCATGGGACGCTACGAGCAGTACTTC. The variable domain in full, completed from reference TRBV5-6 and TRBJ2-7, reads DAGVTQSPTHLIKTRGQQVTLRCSPKSGHDTVSWYQQALGQGPQFIFQYYEEEERQRGNFPDRFSGHQFPNYSSELNVNALLLGDSALYLCASSLMGRYEQYFGPGTRLTVT.

V is TRBV5-1 and J is TRBJ2-7, with 8 positions matching TRBD2. The germline V gene encodes CDR1 SGHRS and CDR2 YFSETQ. V gave up 0 bases and J gave up 1 base; unmatched junction bases: 12. This CDR3 is 18 amino acids long. The CDR3 loop is CASSLVVAGAGGSYEQYF. The CDR3 DNA is TGCGCCAGCAGCTTGGTGGTCGCCGGGGCGGGAGGTTCCTACGAGCAGTACTTC.

The chain joins TRBV20-1 to TRBJ1-1; a weak D match, TRBD1 (5 bases). Germline CDR1 reads DFQATT; CDR2 reads SNEGSKA (reference sequence). The CDR3 runs to 11 residues. V lost 8 bases and J 3 bases, leaving 10 bases between the germline ends. CDR3 DNA: TGCAGTTCGAGGGGCGACACTGAAGCTTTCTTT. This sequence encodes CSSRGDTEAFF.

This clone was counted at least ten times. Different DNA sequences within this sample yield the same CDR3. The chain joins TRBV29-1 to TRBJ1-3; D is possibly TRBD1 (5 bases). The CDR3 is 13 residues long. CDR1 and CDR2 from the germline V gene are SQVTM and ANQGSEA. V lost 5 bases to trimming and J lost 0 bases, with 8 bases between them. The CDR3 coding sequence is TGCAGCGTTAGGGGAAACTCTGGAAACACCATATATTTT. Encoded protein: CSVRGNSGNTIYF. Full variable domain (remainder filled in from reference TRBV29-1 and TRBJ1-3): SAVISQKPSRDICQRGTSLTIQCQVDSQVTMMFWYRQQPGQSLTLIATANQGSEATYESGFVIDKFPISRPNLTFSTLTVSNMSPEDSSIYLCSVRGNSGNTIYFGEGSWLTVV.

This sequence joins TRBV4-1 and TRBJ1-1, with D perhaps TRBD1 (6 bases). This CDR3 is 14 amino acids long. CDR1 and CDR2 (germline): MGHRA, YSYEKL. Trimming pared 1 base from V and 1 base from J, leaving 7 bases between. For the CDR3, the DNA is TGCGCCAGCAGCCAAGTGGACAGGAACACTGAAGCTTTCTTT. This translates into CASSQVDRNTEAFF.

This clone was detected only once. The CDR3 reads CASTPGQGGKLFF. CDR3 in DNA: TGTGCCAGCACCCCGGGACAGGGGGGAAAACTGTTTTTT. The J gene is TRBJ1-4, the V gene TRBV11-2, with 11 positions matching TRBD1. V shed 7 bases and J 10 bases; nucleotides not matched to a gene: 5. This CDR3 region has 13 residues. The germline V gene has CDR1 SGHAT and CDR2 FQNNGV.

The chain is built from TRBV29-1 and TRBJ1-1; no definite D call. The CDR3 covers 16 residues. The V gene's germline CDR1 is SQVTM and CDR2 ANQGSEA. V was trimmed by 6 bases and J by 0 bases, leaving 20 bases between them. The CDR3 spells CSVVLRWKRLNTEAFF. The CDR3 nucleotides read TGCAGCGTCGTGTTGAGATGGAAACGGTTGAACACTGAAGCTTTCTTT.

The chain links TRBV6-6 to TRBJ2-7; 9 positions match TRBD1. The V and J ends lost 6 bases and 0 bases, in that order; junction bases with no gene match: 3. This CDR3 has 14 residues. CDR1 is MNHNY and CDR2 is SVGAGI in the germline V gene (reference sequence). The DNA for the CDR3 is TGTGCCAGCAGGACACAGGGGGCCTCCTACGAGCAGTACTTC. Residues: CASRTQGASYEQYF.

In this sample, this clone turned up many times. The chain has TRBV7-8 and TRBJ2-7; 13 nucleotides align to TRBD2. The length of the CDR3 is 18 residues. V lost 5 bases to trimming and J lost 2 bases; unmatched junction nucleotides: 12. Germline V gene data show CDR1 as SGHVS and CDR2 as FQNEAQ. CDR3 protein: CASSRGLAGDGGTYEQYF. The CDR3 bases are TGTGCCAGCAGCCGCGGACTAGCGGGAGATGGGGGCACCTACGAGCAGTACTTC.

This clone was picked up a small number of times. The genes are TRBV29-1 and TRBJ2-5; D gene uncertain. The length of the CDR3 is 12 residues. CDR1 is SQVTM, CDR2 ANQGSEA, per germline. Trimming stripped 7 bases from V and 2 bases from J, with 11 bases between. The CDR3 DNA reads as TGCAGCGCCCTTCGCCAACAAGAGACCCAGTACTTC. Protein sequence: CSALRQQETQYF. Together with reference TRBV29-1 and TRBJ2-5, the CDR3 gives the full variable domain: SAVISQKPSRDICQRGTSLTIQCQVDSQVTMMFWYRQQPGQSLTLIATANQGSEATYESGFVIDKFPISRPNLTFSTLTVSNMSPEDSSIYLCSALRQQETQYFGPGTRLLVL.

The chain has TRBV5-1 and TRBJ2-3; 7 positions match TRBD2. With 2 bases clipped from V and 2 bases from J, the junction kept 5 bases outside the gene matches. Per the germline V gene, CDR1 is SGHRS and CDR2 is YFSETQ. The CDR3 is 15 amino acids. The CDR3 region is CASSFERGNTDTQYF. CDR3 sequence (DNA): TGCGCCAGCAGCTTCGAGCGGGGTAACACAGATACGCAGTATTTT.

The chain is built from TRBV25-1 and TRBJ2-7, with 9 positions matching TRBD1. The CDR3 has 14 residues. CDR1 is MGHDK, CDR2 SYGVNS, per germline. J gave up 6 bases and V 6 bases, and 9 bases lay outside the gene matches. The CDR3 DNA is TGTGCCAGCAGCCACCTCCGGGACAGGGCCGAGCAGTACTTC. Its translation is CASSHLRDRAEQYF.

The chain has TRBV7-2 and TRBJ1-5, with unresolved D. This CDR3 has 13 residues. V gave up 5 bases and J gave up 4 bases, with 9 bases separating them. Per germline, CDR1 SGHTA and CDR2 FQGNSA. As DNA, the CDR3 is TGTGCCAGCAGCCAATATCGTAATCAGCCCCAGCATTTT. Translation gives CASSQYRNQPQHF.

The rearrangement joins TRBV7-8 to TRBJ2-1; tentative D call: TRBD2 (5 bases). The CDR3 sequence is 19 residues long. Germline V gene sequence: CDR1 SGHVS, CDR2 FQNEAQ. V shed 4 bases and J shed 2 bases, with 24 bases lying between them. DNA for the CDR3: TGTGCCAGCAGCTCACGAACCCTCCCTCAGCGGTTTCCCTACAATGAGCAGTTCTTC. It yields the protein CASSSRTLPQRFPYNEQFF. Supplemented by reference TRBV7-8 and TRBJ2-1, the full variable domain reads GAGVSQSPRYKVAKRGQDVALRCDPISGHVSLFWYQQALGQGPEFLTYFQNEAQLDKSGLPSDRFFAERPEGSVSTLKIQRTQQEDSAVYLCASSSRTLPQRFPYNEQFFGPGTRLTVL.

This rearrangement joins TRBV5-4 to TRBJ2-7, with 13 bases fitting TRBD2. CDR1 and CDR2 (germline): SGHNT, YYREEE (reference sequence). Trimming removed 4 bases from V and 0 bases from J; junction bases left unmatched: 7. This CDR3 is built from 17 residues. The CDR3 bases are TGTGCCAGCAGCCCCGGGACTAGCGGGGTGAGCTCCTACGAGCAGTACTTC. It is translated as CASSPGTSGVSSYEQYF.

This clone has a handful of counts. The genes are TRBV27 and TRBJ1-1; 7 bases align to TRBD1. With 3 bases clipped from V and 1 base from J, the junction kept 8 bases outside the gene matches. Germline values: CDR1 MNHEY, CDR2 SMNVEV (reference sequence). The CDR3 is 16 amino acids. The CDR3 DNA reads TGTGCCAGCAGTTTGCGACAGGGACGGAAGAACACTGAAGCTTTCTTT. It codes for CASSLRQGRKNTEAFF.